This TCR beta chain was found in a study of T cells in women clearing cervical HPV infection. Study results and limitations: Controls had more TRBV6-7 (0.16%) than cases (0.11%). A classifier using richness and V gene abundances reached an AUC of around 0.78. CIN3+ cases had significantly higher TCR richness than controls; evenness did not differ.

On this clone itself: What it binds is unknown. Read sequence stops 3 residues before the CDR3 end, and the germline J gene provides the missing end.

The data were produced by immunoSEQ multiplex PCR, yet TCRdb's version contains in-frame clones alone and is incomplete. In all, the sample yields about 20,000 clones. The CDR3 is 11 residues long. V lost 6 bases, J lost 2 bases, and 8 bases lay in between. Germline assignment: CDR1 SQVTM and CDR2 ANQGSEA. Specimen: blood buffy coat. This sequence joins TRBV29-1 and TRBJ2-7; possible D gene TRBD1, 6 bases. The receptor comes from a woman aged 18 to 75 with a cervical HPV16 infection that either progressed to CIN3+ or cleared (not recorded which). The CDR3 is CSVGTPYEQYF. CDR3 DNA, as far as it was read: TGCAGCGTGGGGACACCCTACGAG.